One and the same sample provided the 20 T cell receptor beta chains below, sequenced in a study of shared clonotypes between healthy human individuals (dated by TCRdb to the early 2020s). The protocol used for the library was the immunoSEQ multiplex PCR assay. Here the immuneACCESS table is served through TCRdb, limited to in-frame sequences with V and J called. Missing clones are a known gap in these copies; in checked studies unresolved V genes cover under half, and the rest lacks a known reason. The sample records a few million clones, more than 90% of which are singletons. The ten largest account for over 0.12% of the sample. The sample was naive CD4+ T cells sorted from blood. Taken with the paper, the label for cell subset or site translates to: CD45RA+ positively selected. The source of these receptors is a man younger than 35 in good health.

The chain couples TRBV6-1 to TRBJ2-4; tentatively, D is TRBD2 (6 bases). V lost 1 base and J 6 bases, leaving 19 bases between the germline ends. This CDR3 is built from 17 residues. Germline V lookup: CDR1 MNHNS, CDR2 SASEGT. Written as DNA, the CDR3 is TGTGCCAGCAGTGAAGGCCGCGGGGCGCCTTTCAGAAACATTCAGTACTTC. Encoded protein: CASSEGRGAPFRNIQYF.

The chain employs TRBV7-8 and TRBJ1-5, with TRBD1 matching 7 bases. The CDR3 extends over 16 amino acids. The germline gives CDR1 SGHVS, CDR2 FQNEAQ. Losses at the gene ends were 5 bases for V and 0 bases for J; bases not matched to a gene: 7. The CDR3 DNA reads TGTGCCAGCAGCGTATGGACAGGAGCTAGCAATCAGCCCCAGCATTTT. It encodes CASSVWTGASNQPQHF.

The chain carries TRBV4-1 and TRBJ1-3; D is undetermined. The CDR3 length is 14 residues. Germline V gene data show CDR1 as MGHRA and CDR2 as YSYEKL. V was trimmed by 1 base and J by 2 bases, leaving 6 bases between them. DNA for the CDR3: TGCGCCAGCAGCCAAGCCTGGGCTGGAAACACCATATATTTT. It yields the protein CASSQAWAGNTIYF.

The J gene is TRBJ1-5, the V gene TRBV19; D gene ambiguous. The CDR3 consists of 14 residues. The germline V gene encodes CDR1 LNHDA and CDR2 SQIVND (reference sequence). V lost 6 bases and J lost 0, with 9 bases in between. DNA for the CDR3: TGTGCCAGTAGCCCGATCATTAGCAATCAGCCCCAGCATTTT. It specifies CASSPIISNQPQHF. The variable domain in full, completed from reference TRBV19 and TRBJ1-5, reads DGGITQSPKYLFRKEGQNVTLSCEQNLNHDAMYWYRQDPGQGLRLIYYSQIVNDFQKGDIAEGYSVSREKKESFPLTVTSAQKNPTAFYLCASSPIISNQPQHFGDGTRLSIL.

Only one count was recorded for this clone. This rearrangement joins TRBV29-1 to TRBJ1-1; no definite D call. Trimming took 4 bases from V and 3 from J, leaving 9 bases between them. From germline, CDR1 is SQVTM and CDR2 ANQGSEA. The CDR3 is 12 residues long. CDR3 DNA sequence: TGCAGCGTTGCGTCGACCTACACTGAAGCTTTCTTT. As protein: CSVASTYTEAFF.

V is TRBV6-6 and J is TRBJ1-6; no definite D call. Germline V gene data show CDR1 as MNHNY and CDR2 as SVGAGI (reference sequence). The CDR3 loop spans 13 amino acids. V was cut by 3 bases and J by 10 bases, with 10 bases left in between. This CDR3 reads CASSYQDRSPLHF. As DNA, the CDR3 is TGTGCCAGCAGTTATCAGGATCGATCACCCCTCCACTTT.

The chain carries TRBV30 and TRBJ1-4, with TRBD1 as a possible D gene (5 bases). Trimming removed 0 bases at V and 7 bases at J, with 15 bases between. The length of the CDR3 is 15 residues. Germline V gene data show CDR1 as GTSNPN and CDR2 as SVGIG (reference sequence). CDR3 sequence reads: CAWSVRQSVGEKLFF. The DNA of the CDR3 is TGTGCCTGGAGTGTACGACAGTCGGTGGGTGAAAAACTGTTTTTT.

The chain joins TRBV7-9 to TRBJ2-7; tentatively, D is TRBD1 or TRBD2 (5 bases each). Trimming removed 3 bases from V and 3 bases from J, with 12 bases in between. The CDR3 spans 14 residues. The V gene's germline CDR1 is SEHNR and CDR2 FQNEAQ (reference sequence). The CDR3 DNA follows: TGTGCCAGCAGCTTTACCGGGGACGACTACGAGCAGTACTTC. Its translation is CASSFTGDDYEQYF.

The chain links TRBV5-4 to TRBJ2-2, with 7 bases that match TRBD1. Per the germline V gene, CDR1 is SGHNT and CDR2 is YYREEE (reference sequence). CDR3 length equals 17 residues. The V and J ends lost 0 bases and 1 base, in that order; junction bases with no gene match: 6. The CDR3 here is CASSLGGTVLNTGELFF. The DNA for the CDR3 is TGTGCCAGCAGCTTGGGGGGGACAGTCCTGAACACCGGGGAGCTGTTTTTT.

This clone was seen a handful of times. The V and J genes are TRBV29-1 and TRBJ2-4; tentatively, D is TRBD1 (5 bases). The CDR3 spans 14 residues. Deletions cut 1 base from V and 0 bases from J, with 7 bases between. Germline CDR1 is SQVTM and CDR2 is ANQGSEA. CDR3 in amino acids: CSVEGTQAKNIQYF. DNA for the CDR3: TGCAGCGTTGAAGGGACACAAGCCAAAAACATTCAGTACTTC.

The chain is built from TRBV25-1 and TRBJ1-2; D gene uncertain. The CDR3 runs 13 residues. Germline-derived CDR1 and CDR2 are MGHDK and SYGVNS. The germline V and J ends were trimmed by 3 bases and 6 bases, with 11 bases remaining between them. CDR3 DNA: TGTGCCAGCAGTGATGGGAGCCCCGATGGCTACACCTTC. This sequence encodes CASSDGSPDGYTF.

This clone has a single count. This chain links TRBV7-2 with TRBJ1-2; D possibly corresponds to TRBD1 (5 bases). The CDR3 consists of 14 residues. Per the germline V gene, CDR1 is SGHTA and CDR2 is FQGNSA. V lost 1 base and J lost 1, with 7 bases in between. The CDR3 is CASSLDRHNYGYTF. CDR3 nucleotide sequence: TGTGCCAGCAGCTTAGACAGGCATAACTATGGCTACACCTTC.

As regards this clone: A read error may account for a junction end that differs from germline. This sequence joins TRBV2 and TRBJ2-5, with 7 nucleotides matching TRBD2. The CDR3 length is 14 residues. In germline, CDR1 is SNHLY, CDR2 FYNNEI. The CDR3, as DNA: TGTGCCAGCAGCGAAGGGAGGGCTCAGGAGACCCAGTACTTC. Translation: CASSEGRAQETQYF. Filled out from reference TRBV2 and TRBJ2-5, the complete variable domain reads EPEVTQTPSHQVTQMGQEVILRCVPISNHLYFYWYRQILGQKVEFLVSFYNNEISEKSEIFDDQFSVERPDGSNFTLKIRSTKLEDSAMYFCASSEGRAQETQYFGPGTRLLVL.

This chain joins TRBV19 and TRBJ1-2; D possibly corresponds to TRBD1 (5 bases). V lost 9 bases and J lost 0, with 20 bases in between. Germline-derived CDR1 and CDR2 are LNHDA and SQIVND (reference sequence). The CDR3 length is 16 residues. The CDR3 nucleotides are TGTGCCAGAGGCCCTGGGGGGGAGAACTCTAACTATGGCTACACCTTC. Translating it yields CARGPGGENSNYGYTF.

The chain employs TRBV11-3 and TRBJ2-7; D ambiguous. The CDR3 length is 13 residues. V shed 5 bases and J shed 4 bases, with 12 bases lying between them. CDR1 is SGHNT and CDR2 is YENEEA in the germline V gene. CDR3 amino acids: CASSLGPKYEQYF. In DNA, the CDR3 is TGTGCCAGCAGCCTCGGGCCCAAATACGAGCAGTACTTC.

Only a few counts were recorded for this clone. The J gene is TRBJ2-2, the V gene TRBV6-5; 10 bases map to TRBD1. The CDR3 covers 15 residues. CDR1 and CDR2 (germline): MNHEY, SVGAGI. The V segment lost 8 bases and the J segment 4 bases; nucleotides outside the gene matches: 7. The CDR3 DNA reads TGTGCCAGCCACCGGGACAGGGGATTCACCGGGGAGCTGTTTTTT. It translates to CASHRDRGFTGELFF.

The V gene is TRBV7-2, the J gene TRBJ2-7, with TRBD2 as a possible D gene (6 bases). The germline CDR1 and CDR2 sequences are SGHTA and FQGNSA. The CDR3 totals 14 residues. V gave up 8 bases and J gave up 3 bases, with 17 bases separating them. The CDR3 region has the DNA TGTGCCAGCCGCAGCCGGGGAGGCCGCTACGAGCAGTACTTC. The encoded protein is CASRSRGGRYEQYF. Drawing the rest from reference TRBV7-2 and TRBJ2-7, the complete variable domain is GAGVSQSPSNKVTEKGKDVELRCDPISGHTALYWYRQSLGQGLEFLIYFQGNSAPDKSGLPSDRFSAERTGGSVSTLTIQRTQQEDSAVYLCASRSRGGRYEQYFGPGTRLTVT.

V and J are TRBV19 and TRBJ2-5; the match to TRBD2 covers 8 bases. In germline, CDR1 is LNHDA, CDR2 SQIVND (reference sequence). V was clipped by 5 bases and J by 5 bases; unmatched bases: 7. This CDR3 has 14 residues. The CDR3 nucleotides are TGTGCCAGTAGTTTACGACTAGCGCGGGAGACCCAGTACTTC. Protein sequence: CASSLRLARETQYF.

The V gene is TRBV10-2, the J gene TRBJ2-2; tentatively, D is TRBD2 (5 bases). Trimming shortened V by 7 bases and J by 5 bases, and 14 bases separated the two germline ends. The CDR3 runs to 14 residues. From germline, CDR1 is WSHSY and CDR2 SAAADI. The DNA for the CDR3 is TGCGCCAGCACGGTCTCGGGGTTGACCGGGGAGCTGTTTTTT. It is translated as CASTVSGLTGELFF.

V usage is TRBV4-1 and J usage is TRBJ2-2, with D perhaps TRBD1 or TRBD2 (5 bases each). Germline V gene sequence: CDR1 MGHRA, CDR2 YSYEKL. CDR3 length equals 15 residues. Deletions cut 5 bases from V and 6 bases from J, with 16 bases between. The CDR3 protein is CASSSGTLRAGELFF. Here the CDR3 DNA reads TGCGCCAGCAGCTCCGGGACCTTAAGGGCCGGGGAGCTGTTTTTT.